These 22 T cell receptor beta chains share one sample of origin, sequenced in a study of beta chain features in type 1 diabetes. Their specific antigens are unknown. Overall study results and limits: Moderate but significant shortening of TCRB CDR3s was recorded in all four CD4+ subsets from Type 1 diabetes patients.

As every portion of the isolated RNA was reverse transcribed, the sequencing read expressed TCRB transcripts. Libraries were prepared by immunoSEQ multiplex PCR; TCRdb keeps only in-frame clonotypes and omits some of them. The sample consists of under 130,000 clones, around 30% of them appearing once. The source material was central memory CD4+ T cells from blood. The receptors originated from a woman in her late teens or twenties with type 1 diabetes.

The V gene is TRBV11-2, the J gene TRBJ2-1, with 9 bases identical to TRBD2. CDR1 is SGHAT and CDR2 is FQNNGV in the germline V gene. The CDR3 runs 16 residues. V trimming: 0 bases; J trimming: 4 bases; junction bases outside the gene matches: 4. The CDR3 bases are TGTGCCAGCAGCTTAGATTTCCTAGCGGGATACAATGAGCAGTTCTTC. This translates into CASSLDFLAGYNEQFF.

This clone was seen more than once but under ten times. This CDR3 is CSVVTSGSEQFF. CDR3 sequence (DNA): TGCAGCGTCGTTACTAGCGGGAGTGAGCAGTTCTTC. The rearrangement uses TRBV29-1 and TRBJ2-1, with 11 positions matching TRBD2. V was clipped by 6 bases and J by 9 bases; unmatched bases: 4. In germline, CDR1 is SQVTM, CDR2 ANQGSEA. The CDR3 spans 12 residues.

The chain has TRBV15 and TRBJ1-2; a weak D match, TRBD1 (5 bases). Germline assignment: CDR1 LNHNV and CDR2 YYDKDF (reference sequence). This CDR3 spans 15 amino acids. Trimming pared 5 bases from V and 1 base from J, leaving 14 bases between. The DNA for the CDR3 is TGTGCCACCAGCCCTCGGGACTCCCTTAACTATGGCTACACCTTC. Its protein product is CATSPRDSLNYGYTF.

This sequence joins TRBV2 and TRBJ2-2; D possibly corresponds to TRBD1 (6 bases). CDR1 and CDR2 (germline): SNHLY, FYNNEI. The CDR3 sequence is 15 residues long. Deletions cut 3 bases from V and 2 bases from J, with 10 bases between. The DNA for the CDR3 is TGTGCCAGCAGTGAGGACAGCCCTAACACCGGGGAGCTGTTTTTT. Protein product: CASSEDSPNTGELFF.

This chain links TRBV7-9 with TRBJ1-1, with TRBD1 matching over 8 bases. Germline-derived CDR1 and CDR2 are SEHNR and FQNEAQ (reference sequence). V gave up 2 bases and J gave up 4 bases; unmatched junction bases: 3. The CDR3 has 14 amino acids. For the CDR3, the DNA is TGTGCCAGCAGCTTACAGGGGGCGCGCACTGAAGCTTTCTTT. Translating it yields CASSLQGARTEAFF.

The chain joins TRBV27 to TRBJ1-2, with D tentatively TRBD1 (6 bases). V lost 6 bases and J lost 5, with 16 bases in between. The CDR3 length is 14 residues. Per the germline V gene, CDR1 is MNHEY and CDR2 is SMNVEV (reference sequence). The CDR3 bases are TGTGCCAGCAGGGAGAGGGGGGGGGTATATGGCTACACCTTC. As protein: CASRERGGVYGYTF.

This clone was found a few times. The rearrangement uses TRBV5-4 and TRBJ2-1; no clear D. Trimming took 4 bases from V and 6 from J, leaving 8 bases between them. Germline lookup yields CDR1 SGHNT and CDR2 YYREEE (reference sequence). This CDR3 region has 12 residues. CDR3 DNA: TGTGCCAGCAGCCTGACGGGCAATGAGCAGTTCTTC. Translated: CASSLTGNEQFF. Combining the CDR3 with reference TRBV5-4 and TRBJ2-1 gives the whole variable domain ETGVTQSPTHLIKTRGQQVTLRCSSQSGHNTVSWYQQALGQGPQFIFQYYREEENGRGNFPPRFSGLQFPNYSSELNVNALELDDSALYLCASSLTGNEQFFGPGTRLTVL.

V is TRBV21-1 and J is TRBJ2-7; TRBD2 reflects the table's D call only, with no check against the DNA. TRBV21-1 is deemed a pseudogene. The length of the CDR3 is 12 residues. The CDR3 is CASRREAYEQYV. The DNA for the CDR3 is TGTGCCAGCCGGAGGGAGGCGTACGAGCAGTACGTC.

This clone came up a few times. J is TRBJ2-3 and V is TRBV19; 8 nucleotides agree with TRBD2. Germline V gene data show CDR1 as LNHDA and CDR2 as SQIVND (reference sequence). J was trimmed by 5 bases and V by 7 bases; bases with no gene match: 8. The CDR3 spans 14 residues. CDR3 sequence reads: CASKVAGMGDTQYF. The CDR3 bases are TGTGCCAGTAAGGTAGCGGGAATGGGAGATACGCAGTATTTT.

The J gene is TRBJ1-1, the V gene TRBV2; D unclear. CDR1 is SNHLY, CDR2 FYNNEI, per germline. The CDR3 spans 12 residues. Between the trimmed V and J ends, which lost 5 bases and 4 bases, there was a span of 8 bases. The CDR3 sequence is CASSFSGTEAFF. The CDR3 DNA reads TGTGCCAGCAGTTTCTCGGGCACTGAAGCTTTCTTT.

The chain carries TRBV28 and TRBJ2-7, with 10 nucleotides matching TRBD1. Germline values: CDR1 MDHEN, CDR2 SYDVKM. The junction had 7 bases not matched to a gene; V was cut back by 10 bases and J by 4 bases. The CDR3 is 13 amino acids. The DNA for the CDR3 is TGTGCCACCGGGACAGGGGATTGGTACGAGCAGTACTTC. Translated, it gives CATGTGDWYEQYF. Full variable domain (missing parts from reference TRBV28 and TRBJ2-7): DVKVTQSSRYLVKRTGEKVFLECVQDMDHENMFWYRQDPGLGLRLIYFSYDVKMKEKGDIPEGYSVSREKKERFSLILESASTNQTSMYLCATGTGDWYEQYFGPGTRLTVT.

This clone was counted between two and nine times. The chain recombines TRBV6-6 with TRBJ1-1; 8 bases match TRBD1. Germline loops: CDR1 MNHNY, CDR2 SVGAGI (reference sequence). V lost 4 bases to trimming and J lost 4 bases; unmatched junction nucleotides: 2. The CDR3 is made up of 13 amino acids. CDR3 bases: TGTGCCAGCAGTTTAACAGGGGGCACTGAAGCTTTCTTT. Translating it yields CASSLTGGTEAFF.

The DNA for the CDR3 is TGTGCCACCAGCAGAGATCGGTTCCGTGGGAGGACGAGGACTGAAGCTTTCTTT. This codes for CATSRDRFRGRTRTEAFF. The genes are TRBV15 and TRBJ1-1; D is undetermined. This CDR3 region has 18 residues. V gave up 0 bases and J gave up 5 bases, with 22 bases separating them. Germline V lookup: CDR1 LNHNV, CDR2 YYDKDF (reference sequence).

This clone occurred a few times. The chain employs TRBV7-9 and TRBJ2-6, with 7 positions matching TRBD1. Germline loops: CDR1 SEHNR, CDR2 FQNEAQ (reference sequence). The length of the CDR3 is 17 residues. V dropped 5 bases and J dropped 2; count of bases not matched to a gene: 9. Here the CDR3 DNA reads TGTGCCAGCAGCCGACAGGGCCCAAAAACTGGGGCCAACGTCCTGACTTTC. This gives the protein CASSRQGPKTGANVLTF.

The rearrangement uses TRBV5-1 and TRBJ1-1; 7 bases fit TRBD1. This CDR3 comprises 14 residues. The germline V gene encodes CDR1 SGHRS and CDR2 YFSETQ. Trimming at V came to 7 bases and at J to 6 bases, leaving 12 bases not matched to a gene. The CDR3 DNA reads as TGCGCCAGCCGTCAAGGGGGCTCGGAGGCTGAAGCTTTCTTT. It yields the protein CASRQGGSEAEAFF.

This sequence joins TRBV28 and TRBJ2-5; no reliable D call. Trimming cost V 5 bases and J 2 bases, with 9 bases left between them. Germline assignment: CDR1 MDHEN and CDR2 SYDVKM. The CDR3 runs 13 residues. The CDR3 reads CASSPGSQETQYF. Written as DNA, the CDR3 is TGTGCCAGCAGTCCCGGGTCACAAGAGACCCAGTACTTC.

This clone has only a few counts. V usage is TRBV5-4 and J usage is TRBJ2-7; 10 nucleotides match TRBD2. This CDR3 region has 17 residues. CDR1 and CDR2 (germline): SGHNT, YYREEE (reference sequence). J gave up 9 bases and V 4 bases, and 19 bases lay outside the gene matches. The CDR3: CASSQAMVGTSGTVQYF. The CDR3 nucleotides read TGTGCCAGCAGCCAAGCGATGGTGGGTACTAGCGGGACCGTGCAGTACTTC.

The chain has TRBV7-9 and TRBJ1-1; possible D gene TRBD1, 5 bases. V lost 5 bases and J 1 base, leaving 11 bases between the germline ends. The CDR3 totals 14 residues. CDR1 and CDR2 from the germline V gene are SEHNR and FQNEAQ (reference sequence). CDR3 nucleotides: TGTGCCAGCAGCCCCACGACAGCGAACACTGAAGCTTTCTTT. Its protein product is CASSPTTANTEAFF. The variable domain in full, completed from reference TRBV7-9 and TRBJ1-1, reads DTGVSQNPRHKITKRGQNVTFRCDPISEHNRLYWYRQTLGQGPEFLTYFQNEAQLEKSRLLSDRFSAERPKGSFSTLEIQRTEQGDSAMYLCASSPTTANTEAFFGQGTRLTVV.

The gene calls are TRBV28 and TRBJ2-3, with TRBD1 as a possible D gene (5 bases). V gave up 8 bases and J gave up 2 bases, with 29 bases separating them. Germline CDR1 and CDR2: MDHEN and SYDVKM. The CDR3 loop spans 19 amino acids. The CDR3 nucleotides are TGTGCCAGCGGGGAACCCGGACACTTGGCCCCGGCGGCCACAGATACGCAGTATTTT. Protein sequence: CASGEPGHLAPAATDTQYF.

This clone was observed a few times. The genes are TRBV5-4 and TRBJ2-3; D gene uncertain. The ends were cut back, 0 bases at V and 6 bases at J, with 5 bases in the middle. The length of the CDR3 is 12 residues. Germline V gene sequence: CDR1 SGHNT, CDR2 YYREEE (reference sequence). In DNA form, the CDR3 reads TGTGCCAGCAGCTTGGACACGGATACGCAGTATTTT. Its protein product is CASSLDTDTQYF.

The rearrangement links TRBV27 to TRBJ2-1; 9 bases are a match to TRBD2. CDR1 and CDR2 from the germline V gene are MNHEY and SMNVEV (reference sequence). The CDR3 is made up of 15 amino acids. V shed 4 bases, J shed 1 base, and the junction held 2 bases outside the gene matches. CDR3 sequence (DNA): TGTGCCAGCAGTTCGACTAGCGGATCCTACAATGAGCAGTTCTTC. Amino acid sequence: CASSSTSGSYNEQFF.

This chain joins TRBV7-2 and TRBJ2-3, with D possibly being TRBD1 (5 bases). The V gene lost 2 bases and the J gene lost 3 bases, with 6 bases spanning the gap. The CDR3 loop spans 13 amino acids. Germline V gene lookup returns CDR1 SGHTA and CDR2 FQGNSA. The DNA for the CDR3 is TGTGCCAGCAGCTTAACAGGAACAGATACGCAGTATTTT. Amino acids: CASSLTGTDTQYF.